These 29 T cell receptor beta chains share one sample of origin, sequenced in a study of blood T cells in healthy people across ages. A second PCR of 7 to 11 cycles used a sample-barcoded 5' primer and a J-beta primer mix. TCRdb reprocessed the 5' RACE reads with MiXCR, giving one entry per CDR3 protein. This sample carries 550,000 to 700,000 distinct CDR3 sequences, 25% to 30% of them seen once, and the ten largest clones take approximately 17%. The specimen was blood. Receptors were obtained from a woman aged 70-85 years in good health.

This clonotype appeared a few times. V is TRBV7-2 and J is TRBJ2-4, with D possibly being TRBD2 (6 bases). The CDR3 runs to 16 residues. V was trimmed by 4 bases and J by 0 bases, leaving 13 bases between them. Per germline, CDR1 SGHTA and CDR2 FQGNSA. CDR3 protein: CASSSGSGLAKNIQYF. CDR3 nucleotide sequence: TGTGCCAGCAGCTCCGGTAGCGGATTAGCCAAAAACATTCAGTACTTC.

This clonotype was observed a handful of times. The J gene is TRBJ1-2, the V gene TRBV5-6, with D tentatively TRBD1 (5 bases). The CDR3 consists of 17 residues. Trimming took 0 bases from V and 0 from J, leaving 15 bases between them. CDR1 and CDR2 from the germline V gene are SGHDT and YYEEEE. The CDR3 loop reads CASSLVGAGVANYGYTF. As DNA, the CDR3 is TGTGCCAGCAGCTTGGTCGGGGCGGGGGTAGCTAACTATGGCTACACCTTC.

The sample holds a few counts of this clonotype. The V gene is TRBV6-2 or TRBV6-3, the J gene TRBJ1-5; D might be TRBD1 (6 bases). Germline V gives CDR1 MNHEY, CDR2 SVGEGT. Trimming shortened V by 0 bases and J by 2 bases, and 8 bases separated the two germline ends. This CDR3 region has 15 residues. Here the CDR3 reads CASSYSTGRNQPQHF. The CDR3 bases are TGTGCCAGCAGTTACTCGACAGGCCGCAATCAGCCCCAGCATTTT.

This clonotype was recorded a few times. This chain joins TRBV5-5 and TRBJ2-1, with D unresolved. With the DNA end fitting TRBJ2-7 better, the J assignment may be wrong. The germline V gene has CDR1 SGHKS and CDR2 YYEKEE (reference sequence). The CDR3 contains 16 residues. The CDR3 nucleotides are TGTGCCAGCAGCCCCCATTGGGGAAGGCAAGACTACGAGCAGTACTTC. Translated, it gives CASSPHWGRQDYEQYF.

CDR3 amino acids: CSVEGGGARVSTEAFF. CDR3 nucleotides: TGCAGCGTTGAAGGTGGGGGCGCGAGGGTGTCTACTGAAGCTTTCTTT. The chain recombines TRBV29-1 with TRBJ1-1; D is perhaps TRBD1 (6 bases). Between the trimmed V and J ends, which lost 1 base and 5 bases, there was a span of 20 bases. Germline V gene data show CDR1 as SQVTM and CDR2 as ANQGSEA. The CDR3 totals 16 residues.

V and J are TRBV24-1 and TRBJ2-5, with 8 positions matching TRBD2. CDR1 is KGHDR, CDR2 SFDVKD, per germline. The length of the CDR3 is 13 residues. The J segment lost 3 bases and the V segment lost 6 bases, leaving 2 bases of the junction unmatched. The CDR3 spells CATSQAGEETQYF. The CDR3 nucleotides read TGTGCCACCAGTCAAGCGGGAGAAGAGACCCAGTACTTC.

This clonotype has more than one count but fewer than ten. Here the CDR3 DNA reads TGTGCCAGCGCAAGAGGACAGCAACACTATGGCTACACCTTC. Translation: CASARGQQHYGYTF. The V gene is TRBV7-9, the J gene TRBJ1-2, with D maybe TRBD1 (6 bases). Germline V gives CDR1 SEHNR, CDR2 FQNEAQ (reference sequence). CDR3 length equals 14 residues. V was cut by 8 bases and J by 3 bases, with 16 bases left in between.

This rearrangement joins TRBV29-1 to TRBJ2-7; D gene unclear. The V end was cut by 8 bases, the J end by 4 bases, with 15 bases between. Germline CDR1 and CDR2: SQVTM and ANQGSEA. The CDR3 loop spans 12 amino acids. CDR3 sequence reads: CSFRTDVYEQYF. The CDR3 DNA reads TGCAGCTTTCGGACGGACGTATACGAGCAGTACTTC.

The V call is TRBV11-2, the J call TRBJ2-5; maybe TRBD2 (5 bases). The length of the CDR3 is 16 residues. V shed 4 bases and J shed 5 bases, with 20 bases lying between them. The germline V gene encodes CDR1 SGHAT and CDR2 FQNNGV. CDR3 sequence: CASSSVEAVLRETQYF. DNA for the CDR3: TGTGCCAGCAGCTCAGTGGAAGCGGTCCTGAGGGAGACCCAGTACTTC.

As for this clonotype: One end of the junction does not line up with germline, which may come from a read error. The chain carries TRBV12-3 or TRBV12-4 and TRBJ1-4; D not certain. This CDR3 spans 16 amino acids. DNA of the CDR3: TGTGCCGGCAGCGAACGTAAGACGGGTCCTAATGAAAAACTGTTTTTT. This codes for CAGSERKTGPNEKLFF.

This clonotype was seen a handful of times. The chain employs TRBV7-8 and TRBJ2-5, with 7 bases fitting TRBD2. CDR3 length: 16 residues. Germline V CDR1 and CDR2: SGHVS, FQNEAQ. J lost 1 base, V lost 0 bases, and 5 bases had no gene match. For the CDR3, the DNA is TGTGCCAGCAGCTTAGCAGTAGCGGGTTTCCAAGAGACCCAGTACTTC. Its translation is CASSLAVAGFQETQYF. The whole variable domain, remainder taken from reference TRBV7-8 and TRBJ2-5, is GAGVSQSPRYKVAKRGQDVALRCDPISGHVSLFWYQQALGQGPEFLTYFQNEAQLDKSGLPSDRFFAERPEGSVSTLKIQRTQQEDSAVYLCASSLAVAGFQETQYFGPGTRLLVL.

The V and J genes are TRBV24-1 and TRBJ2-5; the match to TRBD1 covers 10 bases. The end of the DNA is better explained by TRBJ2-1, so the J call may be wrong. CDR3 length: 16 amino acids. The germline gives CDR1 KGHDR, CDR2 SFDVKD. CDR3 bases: TGTGCCACCAGTGATTTTGGGGACAGGGGCCTCAATGAGCAGTTCTTC. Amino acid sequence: CATSDFGDRGLNEQFF.

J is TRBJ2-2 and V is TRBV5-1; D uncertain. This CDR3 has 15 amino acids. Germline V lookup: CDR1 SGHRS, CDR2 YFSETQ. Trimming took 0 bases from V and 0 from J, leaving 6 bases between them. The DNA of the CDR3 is TGCGCCAGCAGCTTGGGGGCCGCGAACACCGGGGAGCTGTTTTTT. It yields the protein CASSLGAANTGELFF.

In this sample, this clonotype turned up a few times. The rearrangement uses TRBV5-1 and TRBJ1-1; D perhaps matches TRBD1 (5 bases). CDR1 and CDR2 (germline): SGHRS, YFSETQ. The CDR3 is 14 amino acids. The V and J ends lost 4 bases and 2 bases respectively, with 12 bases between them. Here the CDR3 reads CASSTGTFNTEAFF. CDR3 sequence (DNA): TGCGCCAGCAGCACCGGGACCTTTAACACTGAAGCTTTCTTT.

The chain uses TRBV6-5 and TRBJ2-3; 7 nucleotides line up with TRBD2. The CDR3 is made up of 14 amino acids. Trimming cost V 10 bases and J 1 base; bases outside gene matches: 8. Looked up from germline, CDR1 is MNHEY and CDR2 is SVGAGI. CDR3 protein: CATMDGGGTDTQYF. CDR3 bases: TGTGCCACCATGGATGGGGGGGGCACAGATACGCAGTATTTT.

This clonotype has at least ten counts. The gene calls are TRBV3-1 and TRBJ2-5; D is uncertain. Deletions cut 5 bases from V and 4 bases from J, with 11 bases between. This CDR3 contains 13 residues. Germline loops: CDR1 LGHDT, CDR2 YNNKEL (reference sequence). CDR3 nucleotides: TGTGCCAGCAGCACTGATAGAGGAGAGACCCAGTACTTC. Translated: CASSTDRGETQYF.

In DNA, the CDR3 is TGCAGTGCTCCCGGGACTAGCGGGATGCTAGCCAAAAACATTCAGTACTTC. Encoded protein: CSAPGTSGMLAKNIQYF. The chain carries TRBV20-1 and TRBJ2-4; 13 bases are a match to TRBD2. With 5 bases clipped from V and 0 bases from J, the junction kept 7 bases outside the gene matches. CDR1 is DFQATT, CDR2 SNEGSKA, per germline (reference sequence). The CDR3 extends over 17 amino acids.

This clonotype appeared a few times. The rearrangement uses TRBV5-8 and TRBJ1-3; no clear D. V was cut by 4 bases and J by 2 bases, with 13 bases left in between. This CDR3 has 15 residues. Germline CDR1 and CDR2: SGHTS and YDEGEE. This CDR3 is CASSPLSGAGNTIYF. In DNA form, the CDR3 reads TGTGCCAGCAGCCCCTTATCAGGAGCTGGAAACACCATATATTTT.

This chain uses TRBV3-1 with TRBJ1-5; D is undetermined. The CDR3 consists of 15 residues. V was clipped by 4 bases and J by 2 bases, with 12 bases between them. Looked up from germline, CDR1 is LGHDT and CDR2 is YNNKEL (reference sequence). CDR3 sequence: CASSPGGEGNQPQHF. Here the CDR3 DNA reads TGTGCCAGCAGCCCGGGAGGTGAGGGCAATCAGCCCCAGCATTTT.

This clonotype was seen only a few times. The CDR3 reads CASSPEEWVAGNTIYF. The CDR3 region has the DNA TGTGCCAGCTCACCAGAAGAATGGGTCGCTGGAAACACCATATATTTT. V gene TRBV18 combines with J gene TRBJ1-3, with D hard to call. Germline lookup yields CDR1 KGHSH and CDR2 LQKENI. V dropped 2 bases and J dropped 2 bases, with 13 bases sitting between them. CDR3 length: 16 amino acids.

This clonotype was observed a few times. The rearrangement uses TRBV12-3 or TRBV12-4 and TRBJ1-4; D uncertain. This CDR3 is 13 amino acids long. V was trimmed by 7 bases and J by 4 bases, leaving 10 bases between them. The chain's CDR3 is CASTADGNEKLFF. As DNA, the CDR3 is TGTGCCAGCACCGCCGACGGTAATGAAAAACTGTTTTTT.

The chain's CDR3 is CSARDRGHRSDGYTF. The CDR3 nucleotides are TGCAGTGCTAGAGACAGGGGGCACAGAAGTGATGGCTACACCTTC. The chain has TRBV20-1 and TRBJ1-2, with TRBD1 matching 8 bases. Trimming removed 0 bases from V and 6 bases from J; junction bases left unmatched: 9. The CDR3 runs 15 residues. Germline V gene data show CDR1 as DFQATT and CDR2 as SNEGSKA (reference sequence).

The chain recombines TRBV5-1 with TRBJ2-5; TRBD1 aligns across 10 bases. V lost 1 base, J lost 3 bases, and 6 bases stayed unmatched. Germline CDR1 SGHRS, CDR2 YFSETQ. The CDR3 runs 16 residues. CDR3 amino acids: CASSLMGQGIEETQYF. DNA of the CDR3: TGCGCCAGCAGCTTGATGGGACAGGGGATAGAAGAGACCCAGTACTTC.

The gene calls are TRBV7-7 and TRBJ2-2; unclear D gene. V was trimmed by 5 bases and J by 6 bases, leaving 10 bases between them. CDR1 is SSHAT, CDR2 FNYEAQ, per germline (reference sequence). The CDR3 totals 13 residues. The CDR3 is CASSLSEAGELFF. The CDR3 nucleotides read TGTGCCAGCAGCCTTTCAGAGGCCGGGGAGCTGTTTTTT.

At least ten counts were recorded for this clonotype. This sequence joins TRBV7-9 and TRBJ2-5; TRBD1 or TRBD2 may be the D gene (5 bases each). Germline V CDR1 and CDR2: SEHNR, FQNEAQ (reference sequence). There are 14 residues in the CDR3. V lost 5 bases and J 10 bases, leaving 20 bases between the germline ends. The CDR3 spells CASSPGAHQGSQYF. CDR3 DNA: TGTGCCAGCAGCCCCGGGGCCCATCAAGGGAGCCAGTACTTC.

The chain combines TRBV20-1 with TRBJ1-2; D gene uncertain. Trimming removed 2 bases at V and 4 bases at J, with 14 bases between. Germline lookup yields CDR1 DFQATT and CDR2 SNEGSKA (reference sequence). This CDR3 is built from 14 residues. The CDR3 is CSARSLTQVYGYTF. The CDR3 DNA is TGCAGTGCTAGATCGCTGACCCAAGTCTATGGCTACACCTTC.

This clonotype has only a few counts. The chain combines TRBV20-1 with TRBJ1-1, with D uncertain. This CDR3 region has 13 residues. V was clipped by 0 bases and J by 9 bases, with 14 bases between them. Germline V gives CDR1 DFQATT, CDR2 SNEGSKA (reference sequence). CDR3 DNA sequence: TGCAGTGCTAGAGAGGGCCTCTTGGGGAAAGCTTTCTTT. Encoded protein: CSAREGLLGKAFF.

The CDR3 DNA is TGCGCCAGCAGGGGCGGACAGGGCTACAATGAGCAGTTCTTC. It translates to CASRGGQGYNEQFF. The chain is built from TRBV5-1 and TRBJ2-1; the match to TRBD1 covers 8 bases. The CDR3 loop spans 14 amino acids. The germline V gene has CDR1 SGHRS and CDR2 YFSETQ. The J segment lost 3 bases and the V segment lost 5 bases, leaving 4 bases of the junction unmatched.

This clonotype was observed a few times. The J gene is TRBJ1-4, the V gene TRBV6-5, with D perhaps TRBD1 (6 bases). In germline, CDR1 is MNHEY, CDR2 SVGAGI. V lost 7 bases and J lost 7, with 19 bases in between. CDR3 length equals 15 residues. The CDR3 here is CASNPGGGFGEKLFF. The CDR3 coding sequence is TGTGCCAGCAACCCCGGGGGGGGCTTTGGTGAAAAACTGTTTTTT.